The clone carrying this TCR beta chain has ten or more counts. The data originate from a study of T-cell reconstitution after alpha-beta-depleted transplantation in children. Preparation of the TCRbeta library involved a method that used unique molecular identifiers. TCRdb reanalysed the PCR reads using MiXCR and keeps one entry per CDR3 protein. The profile shows approximately 640,000 distinct CDR3 sequences, approximately 17% of them singletons. The germline V gene has CDR1 SGHTA and CDR2 FQGNSA. The CDR3 has 13 residues. V was clipped by 6 bases and J by 2 bases, with 9 bases between them. The TCR was taken from a human donor who donated a stem cell graft to a child with acute myeloid leukemia. The sample was PBMCs from the stem cell graft donor, taken from the stem cell graft. J is TRBJ2-3 and V is TRBV7-2; D unresolved. CDR3 in DNA: TGTGCCAGCAGACGGGCGTTCACAGATACGCAGTATTTT. Translated: CASRRAFTDTQYF.